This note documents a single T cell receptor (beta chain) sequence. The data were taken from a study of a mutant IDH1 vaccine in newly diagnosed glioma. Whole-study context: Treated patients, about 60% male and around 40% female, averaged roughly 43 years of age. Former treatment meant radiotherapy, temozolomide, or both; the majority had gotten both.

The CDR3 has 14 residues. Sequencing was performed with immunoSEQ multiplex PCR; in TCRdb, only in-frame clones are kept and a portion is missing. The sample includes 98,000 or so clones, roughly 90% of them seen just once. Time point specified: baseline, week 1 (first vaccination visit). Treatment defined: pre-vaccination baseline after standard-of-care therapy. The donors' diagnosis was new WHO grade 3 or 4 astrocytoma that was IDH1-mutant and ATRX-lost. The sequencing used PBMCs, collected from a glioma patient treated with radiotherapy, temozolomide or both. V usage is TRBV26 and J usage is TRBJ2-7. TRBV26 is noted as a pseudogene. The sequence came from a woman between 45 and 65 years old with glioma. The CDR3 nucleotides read TGTGCCATCCCGGACCCCACAATAGCCTACGAGCAGTACTTC. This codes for CAIPDPTIAYEQYF.